The entry below describes one T cell receptor (beta chain). Its matching antigen is unknown. The sample belongs to a study of cytomegalovirus exposure and HLA in healthy donors. At the level of the study: Tens of millions of unique TCRs from HLA-typed donors made up an early data release. Study-level points and caveats: A later analysis associated some 16,000 TCR beta sequences with HLA alleles at a 0.05 false discovery rate. Later work found that TCR association rates differed between HLA loci; DRB1 had the most and HLA-C the fewest. A prior analysis recorded that most TCR beta V segments were productive about 87% or about 30% of the time.

Primers included in the PCR were 60 Vbeta and 13 Jbeta primers. Sequencing used immunoSEQ multiplex PCR; TCRdb keeps in-frame clones, though not all of them. This table has a few hundred thousand clones, about 90% appearing once. The V gene's germline CDR1 is SEHNR and CDR2 FQNEAQ (reference sequence). The CDR3 loop spans 17 amino acids. V was clipped by 3 bases and J by 3 bases; unmatched bases: 13. This receptor was taken from a woman between 18 and 30 years old in good health and CMV-seronegative. This chain joins TRBV7-9 and TRBJ2-7, with TRBD2 matching over 8 bases. Sequencing input: PBMCs. The CDR3 DNA reads TGTGCCAGCAGCTTTCGTGACGGGGGGGCCCAGGTCTACGAGCAGTACTTC. This encodes CASSFRDGGAQVYEQYF.